This paragraph reports one T cell receptor (beta chain). The antigen is undetermined. Other DNA sequences within the sample encode an identical CDR3. Deep-level running was used for the assay. Some clones are missing from TCRdb's copy, which holds only in-frame ones; the method was immunoSEQ multiplex PCR. The table has about 2.4 million clones, 80% to 95% seen once; the top ten hold about 0.38%. The data were obtained in a study of shared clonotypes between healthy human individuals. The study, taken as a whole, reports: Of the naive CD4 clonotypes, about 5% were shared across a handful of donors.

The CDR3 totals 11 residues. In germline, CDR1 is DFQATT, CDR2 SNEGSKA (reference sequence). V lost 6 bases, J lost 4 bases, and 9 bases lay in between. This clonotype originated in a man younger than 35 in good health. Some clones in this sample may be carry-over from other donors' samples. The rearrangement links TRBV20-1 to TRBJ2-5; D is uncertain. Sequenced material: naive CD4+ T cells from PBMCs. Described subset: CD45RA+ positively selected. As DNA, the CDR3 is TGCAGTGCACCGGACGGAGAGACCCAGTACTTC. Translation: CSAPDGETQYF.